This record covers a single T cell receptor (beta chain). As originally analysed: Reference gene primers were amplified, and this amplification served to estimate nucleated cell counts. Repertoires were generated with immunoSEQ multiplex PCR, while TCRdb's copy carries only in-frame clones and drops some. V and J calls and clone size follow that table, whereas D and trimming were derived from the DNA. The sample shows some 240,000 clones, approximately 84% of them seen only once. These data belong to a study of blood T cell repertoires in COVID-19. Study details: Italy, Spain and the United States were the sources of the convalescent and acute COVID-19 samples. T cells, B-cell-depleted T cells, or PBMCs supplied cDNA or gDNA.

Germline CDR1 LNHDA, CDR2 SQIVND (reference sequence). V lost 5 bases, J lost 0 bases, and 11 bases lay in between. The CDR3 has 15 amino acids. J is TRBJ2-1 and V is TRBV19; TRBD2 is a possible D gene (6 bases). Sequencing was performed on PBMCs or T cells enriched from blood (not recorded which). The clonotype originates from a woman in her 50s who had been exposed to COVID-19. The CDR3 DNA is TGTGCCAGTAGTTCACGACTAGACTCCTACAATGAGCAGTTCTTC. Amino acid sequence: CASSSRLDSYNEQFF.